What follows are 27 T cell receptor beta chains derived from one specimen sequenced in a study of regulatory T cells in long-lasting Graves disease (dated by TCRdb to 2020 to 2023). The time point label here, explained by the study, means: persistent/refractory GD, antithyroid drugs over 5 years with positive TRAb. For both TCR sequencing and RNA sequencing, RNA was extracted from PBMCs using TRIzol. Library creation used multiplex PCR. TCRdb records Illumina HiSeq 4000 as the sequencer. iRepertoire HTBI primers and Arm-PCR amplification of CDR3 regions were used to construct TCR beta libraries. Using fastp trimming at Q25 and MiXCR clonotype assembly, TCRdb reanalyzed the public sequencing data and kept in-frame beta chains. Under each unique CDR3 protein, matching rows form one entry showing the most common genes and DNA. The sample table holds 350,000 to 500,000 distinct CDR3 sequences, of which about 21% were seen once. The ten largest account for approximately 14% of the sample.

The specimen was peripheral blood mononuclear cells (PBMCs), collected when the disease was refractory, from a patient treated with antithyroid drugs. Source of these receptors: a female donor with Graves disease.

J is TRBJ2-5 and V is TRBV5-8; 11 nucleotides agree with TRBD2. Germline V gene sequence: CDR1 SGHTS, CDR2 YDEGEE. V gave up 3 bases and J gave up 4 bases; unmatched junction bases: 8. This CDR3 spans 16 amino acids. This chain's CDR3 is CASSYGTSGRLETQYF. For the CDR3, the DNA is TGTGCCAGCAGCTACGGCACTAGCGGGAGATTAGAGACCCAGTACTTC.

The sample holds many counts of this clonotype. This sequence joins TRBV20-1 and TRBJ1-4, with 8 nucleotides matching TRBD1. Looked up from germline, CDR1 is DFQATT and CDR2 is SNEGSKA (reference sequence). CDR3 length: 13 residues. V dropped 6 bases and J dropped 6; count of bases not matched to a gene: 6. The DNA of the CDR3 is TGCAGTGCAGAGGACAGGGTTGATGAAAAACTGTTTTTT. This encodes CSAEDRVDEKLFF.

The J gene is TRBJ1-2, the V gene TRBV10-3, with 8 bases lining up with TRBD1. V lost 11 bases to trimming and J lost 5 bases; unmatched junction nucleotides: 13. Germline V CDR1 and CDR2: ENHRY, SYGVKD. The CDR3 has 14 amino acids. In DNA, the CDR3 is TGTGCCTCGGGGGGGCAGGGGGCTTGGTATGGCTACACCTTC. It yields the protein CASGGQGAWYGYTF.

This clonotype has just a few counts. V is TRBV27 and J is TRBJ2-2; D perhaps matches TRBD1 (5 bases). Germline CDR1 and CDR2: MNHEY and SMNVEV (reference sequence). CDR3 length equals 15 residues. Trimming took 0 bases from V and 1 from J, leaving 6 bases between them. The DNA of the CDR3 is TGTGCCAGCAGTTTATCGACAGTGAACACCGGGGAGCTGTTTTTT. Its translation: CASSLSTVNTGELFF.

The genes are TRBV12-3 or TRBV12-4 and TRBJ2-2; either TRBD1 or TRBD2 may supply D (6 bases each). The CDR3 is 14 residues long. V lost 7 bases and J lost 3, with 12 bases in between. The CDR3 reads CASTNREDTGELFF. The DNA for the CDR3 is TGTGCCAGCACCAACAGGGAGGACACCGGGGAGCTGTTTTTT.

V gene TRBV5-1 combines with J gene TRBJ1-6; 7 bases are a match to TRBD1. The CDR3 consists of 16 residues. The junction had 5 bases not matched to a gene; V was cut back by 5 bases and J by 0 bases. In germline, CDR1 is SGHRS, CDR2 YFSETQ. CDR3: CASRETGSSYNSPLHF. The CDR3 coding sequence is TGCGCCAGCAGGGAGACAGGGAGCTCCTATAATTCACCCCTCCACTTT.

This clonotype was recorded at least ten times. The rearrangement joins TRBV7-8 to TRBJ1-1; no clear D gene. From germline, CDR1 is SGHVS and CDR2 FQNEAQ. The CDR3 has 13 amino acids. Trimming stripped 8 bases from V and 0 bases from J, with 10 bases between. The CDR3 sequence: CASRWAMNTEAFF. In DNA, the CDR3 is TGTGCCAGCCGCTGGGCAATGAACACTGAAGCTTTCTTT.

This clonotype is a singleton in its sample. A much larger clone is a single base away; this may be a read error. V usage is TRBV18 and J usage is TRBJ2-7, with a weak D call TRBD1 (6 bases). V lost 2 bases and J 9 bases, leaving 11 bases between the germline ends. Germline loops: CDR1 KGHSH, CDR2 LQKENI. The CDR3 totals 12 residues. CDR3 amino acids: CASSPGGTGQYF. The CDR3 coding sequence is TGTGCCAGCTCACCAGGGGGCACAGGGCAGTACTTC.

This clonotype was seen at least ten times. The J gene is TRBJ2-5, the V gene TRBV7-8; D remains unclear. This CDR3 is built from 14 residues. Germline lookup yields CDR1 SGHVS and CDR2 FQNEAQ. V was trimmed by 5 bases and J by 5 bases, leaving 15 bases between them. CDR3 amino acids: CASSANRVGETQYF. The CDR3 nucleotides read TGTGCCAGCAGCGCTAATCGGGTCGGGGAGACCCAGTACTTC.

This clonotype was counted a few times. V is TRBV12-3 or TRBV12-4 and J is TRBJ2-7; 8 bases are a match to TRBD2. The V and J ends lost 6 bases and 2 bases, in that order; junction bases with no gene match: 9. CDR3 length: 15 residues. CDR3 residues: CASSVLSGTTYEQYF. The CDR3 nucleotides read TGTGCCAGCAGCGTACTTAGCGGGACTACCTACGAGCAGTACTTC.

This clonotype showed up just a few times. The chain couples TRBV7-2 to TRBJ1-4, with D possibly TRBD1 on 5 matching bases. CDR3 size: 12 residues. CDR1 SGHTA and CDR2 FQGNSA come from the germline V gene. V was shortened by 6 bases and J by 4 bases, with 6 bases between the two germline ends. The CDR3 is CASRTDNEKLFF. As DNA, the CDR3 is TGTGCCAGCAGGACAGATAATGAAAAACTGTTTTTT.

This clonotype was counted at least ten times. The gene calls are TRBV5-5 and TRBJ2-7, with D possibly TRBD2 on 5 matching bases. The CDR3 sequence is 14 residues long. Looked up from germline, CDR1 is SGHKS and CDR2 is YYEKEE (reference sequence). Trimming took 4 bases from V and 3 from J, leaving 14 bases between them. CDR3 region: CASSPRTENYEQYF. DNA for the CDR3: TGTGCCAGCAGCCCAAGGACTGAGAACTACGAGCAGTACTTC.

This clonotype was detected many times. V and J are TRBV2 and TRBJ1-5, with 7 bases lining up with TRBD1. J gave up 3 bases and V 3 bases, and 5 bases lay outside the gene matches. CDR1 SNHLY and CDR2 FYNNEI come from the germline V gene. This CDR3 is 15 amino acids long. The chain's CDR3 is CASSDLDRVNQPQHF. The DNA of the CDR3 is TGTGCCAGCAGTGACCTCGACAGGGTCAATCAGCCCCAGCATTTT.

This clonotype came up a few times. The chain links TRBV18 to TRBJ2-7; 8 nucleotides align to TRBD2. The germline CDR1 and CDR2 sequences are KGHSH and LQKENI. This CDR3 has 15 amino acids. Trimming cost V 4 bases and J 2 bases; bases outside gene matches: 7. As DNA, the CDR3 is TGTGCCAGCTCACGCGAGGCGGGAGGTCCCTACGAGCAGTACTTC. Its protein is CASSREAGGPYEQYF.

This clonotype was recorded a few times. The chain carries TRBV20-1 and TRBJ1-1; 9 nucleotides align to TRBD1. V gave up 2 bases and J gave up 2 bases; unmatched junction bases: 6. The CDR3 spans 15 residues. Germline CDR1 is DFQATT and CDR2 is SNEGSKA (reference sequence). The chain's CDR3 is CSARRGQGTNTEAFF. The CDR3, as DNA: TGCAGTGCTAGAAGGGGACAGGGAACAAACACTGAAGCTTTCTTT.

At least ten counts were recorded for this clonotype. The genes are TRBV28 and TRBJ2-7; no clear D. CDR1 and CDR2 from the germline V gene are MDHEN and SYDVKM. The CDR3 covers 16 residues. V lost 1 base and J lost 0, with 13 bases in between. For the CDR3, the DNA is TGTGCCAGCAGTTTATTCGGCAGACCCCCCTCCTACGAGCAGTACTTC. Residues: CASSLFGRPPSYEQYF.

This rearrangement joins TRBV7-9 to TRBJ2-7; no definite D call. Germline lookup yields CDR1 SEHNR and CDR2 FQNEAQ (reference sequence). This CDR3 contains 11 residues. V lost 4 bases and J lost 6, with 7 bases in between. This CDR3 reads CASSYRSEQYF. CDR3 bases: TGTGCCAGCAGCTACCGTTCCGAGCAGTACTTC.

The sample holds many counts of this clonotype. This chain links TRBV6-1 with TRBJ2-1, with TRBD2 identical over 9 bases. This CDR3 spans 15 amino acids. Germline trimming cut 5 bases from V and 8 bases from J; bases unmatched to any gene: 10. From germline, CDR1 is MNHNS and CDR2 SASEGT. The CDR3 reads CASSPLAGPRDEQFF. The CDR3 DNA reads TGTGCCAGCAGTCCCCTAGCGGGACCCCGGGATGAGCAGTTCTTC.

This chain's CDR3 is CASSQNTGARGYTF. Written as DNA, the CDR3 is TGTGCCAGCAGCCAAAATACAGGGGCTCGGGGCTACACCTTC. This chain connects TRBV4-2 to TRBJ1-2, with 7 nucleotides matching TRBD1. Looked up from germline, CDR1 is LGHNA and CDR2 is YNFKEQ. This CDR3 is built from 14 residues. V lost 2 bases, J lost 8 bases, and 8 bases stayed unmatched.

The J gene is TRBJ2-5, the V gene TRBV6-5; 9 bases are shared with TRBD1. V gave up 2 bases and J gave up 5 bases; unmatched junction bases: 6. Germline V gene data show CDR1 as MNHEY and CDR2 as SVGAGI. This CDR3 has 15 amino acids. CDR3 sequence: CASSYVDRGDETQYF. The CDR3 DNA sequence: TGTGCCAGCAGTTACGTAGACAGGGGGGACGAGACCCAGTACTTC.

Notes on this clonotype: It is likely a read error, because the conserved phenylalanine at the end of the CDR3 is missing. The gene calls are TRBV10-3 and TRBJ1-1; D possibly corresponds to TRBD1 (6 bases). The CDR3 runs 15 residues. Germline lookup yields CDR1 ENHRY and CDR2 SYGVKD. The V gene lost 0 bases and the J gene lost 2 bases, with 10 bases spanning the gap. The CDR3, as DNA: TGTGCCATCAGTGAGTCACAACAGGGAAACACTGAAGCTTTCCTT. Protein: CAISESQQGNTEAFL.

This clonotype was found many times. This sequence joins TRBV20-1 and TRBJ1-5; 11 bases line up with TRBD1. CDR1 and CDR2 (germline): DFQATT, SNEGSKA (reference sequence). The V segment lost 6 bases and the J segment 6 bases; nucleotides outside the gene matches: 4. The CDR3 sequence is 13 residues long. The CDR3: CSAGQGASQPQHF. As DNA, the CDR3 is TGCAGTGCCGGACAGGGGGCGAGTCAGCCCCAGCATTTT.

CDR3 DNA sequence: TGTGCCAGCAGAAGTCAGGGAAACACCGGGGAGCTGTTTTTT. Translating gives CASRSQGNTGELFF. The V and J genes are TRBV2 and TRBJ2-2; D may be TRBD1 (5 bases). The CDR3 covers 14 residues. V was trimmed by 6 bases and J by 2 bases, leaving 10 bases between them. CDR1 is SNHLY, CDR2 FYNNEI, per germline.

The chain links TRBV20-1 to TRBJ2-7, with 7 bases aligning to TRBD2. This CDR3 contains 11 residues. Looked up from germline, CDR1 is DFQATT and CDR2 is SNEGSKA (reference sequence). CDR3 DNA sequence: TGCGTCCCGGCCGGGAGGTGGGAGCAGTACTTC. It yields the protein CVPAGRWEQYF.

The chain recombines TRBV20-1 with TRBJ1-5; D is perhaps TRBD1 (6 bases). Trimming shortened V by 5 bases and J by 3 bases, and 17 bases separated the two germline ends. The germline V gene has CDR1 DFQATT and CDR2 SNEGSKA (reference sequence). The CDR3 covers 15 residues. The CDR3, as DNA: TGCAGTGCTGGCATACATGGGGACACCAATCAGCCCCAGCATTTT. Protein product: CSAGIHGDTNQPQHF.

There are many counts of this clonotype. The chain links TRBV6-1 to TRBJ1-2; 8 positions agree with TRBD1. V shed 6 bases, J shed 0 bases, and the junction held 6 bases outside the gene matches. The CDR3 contains 15 residues. Germline-derived CDR1 and CDR2 are MNHNS and SASEGT. The chain's CDR3 is CASRIGQGPNYGYTF. For the CDR3, the DNA is TGTGCCAGCAGGATCGGACAGGGCCCTAACTATGGCTACACCTTC.

This clonotype was recorded many times. The chain couples TRBV28 to TRBJ1-2; the D is unclear. The CDR3 extends over 14 amino acids. V lost 6 bases to trimming and J lost 4 bases, with 15 bases between them. Germline V gene lookup returns CDR1 MDHEN and CDR2 SYDVKM. The CDR3 region is CASRTKRPSYGYTF. Written as DNA, the CDR3 is TGTGCCAGCAGGACAAAAAGACCCAGCTATGGCTACACCTTC.